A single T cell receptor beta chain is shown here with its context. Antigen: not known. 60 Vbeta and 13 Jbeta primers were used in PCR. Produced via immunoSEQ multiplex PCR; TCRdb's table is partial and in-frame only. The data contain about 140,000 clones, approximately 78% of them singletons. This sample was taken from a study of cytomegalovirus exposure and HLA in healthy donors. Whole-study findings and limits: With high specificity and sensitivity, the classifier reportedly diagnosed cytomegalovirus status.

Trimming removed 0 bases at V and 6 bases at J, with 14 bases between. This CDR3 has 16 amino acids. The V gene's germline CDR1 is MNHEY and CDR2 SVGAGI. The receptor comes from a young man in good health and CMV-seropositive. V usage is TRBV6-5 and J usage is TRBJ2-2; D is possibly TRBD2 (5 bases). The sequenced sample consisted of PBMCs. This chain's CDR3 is CASSYSRTLGPGELFF. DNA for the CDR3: TGTGCCAGCAGTTACTCGAGGACTCTCGGTCCCGGGGAGCTGTTTTTT.